This entry lists 28 T cell receptor beta chains sequenced from one sample in a study of blood T cell repertoires in COVID-19. The table came from immunoSEQ multiplex PCR; TCRdb's copy has only in-frame clones and leaves some out. The sample lists roughly 250,000 clones; 85% to 90% were seen once. The sequencing input was peripheral blood. Receptor source: a woman aged 40 to 50 who had recovered from COVID-19.

This clone showed up just once. V and J are TRBV7-8 and TRBJ2-7; D is possibly TRBD1 (6 bases). The germline V gene encodes CDR1 SGHVS and CDR2 FQNEAQ. V gave up 1 base and J gave up 11 bases, with 18 bases separating them. This CDR3 spans 14 amino acids. CDR3 protein: CASSLGGPPGQEYV. CDR3 coding DNA: TGTGCCAGCAGCTTAGGGGGCCCACCGGGACAAGAGTACGTC.

The rearrangement uses TRBV6-5 and TRBJ2-3; D may be TRBD2 (5 bases). This CDR3 contains 13 residues. Germline CDR1 reads MNHEY; CDR2 reads SVGAGI. V shed 8 bases and J shed 6 bases, with 15 bases lying between them. CDR3 loop: CASAGLVSDTQYF. In nucleotides, the CDR3 is TGTGCCAGCGCGGGTCTAGTAAGTGATACGCAGTATTTT.

CDR3 in DNA: TGTGCCAGCAGATCCGGGACAGGGGGTAGGGAGACCCAGTACTTC. It translates to CASRSGTGGRETQYF. This chain connects TRBV28 to TRBJ2-5, with TRBD1 matching over 11 bases. The CDR3 spans 15 residues. V lost 6 bases, J lost 5 bases, and 8 bases stayed unmatched. CDR1 and CDR2 (germline): MDHEN, SYDVKM.

J is TRBJ1-2 and V is TRBV7-2; D is possibly TRBD1 (6 bases). There are 16 residues in the CDR3. The germline CDR1 and CDR2 sequences are SGHTA and FQGNSA. V shed 1 base and J shed 2 bases, with 14 bases lying between them. The CDR3 is CASSLGGDIPNYGYTF. The CDR3 DNA follows: TGTGCCAGCAGCTTAGGAGGGGACATCCCAAACTATGGCTACACCTTC.

This clone was recorded only once. The chain couples TRBV19 to TRBJ2-1; 12 nucleotides align to TRBD2. Trimming took 0 bases from V and 9 from J; bases not matched to a gene: 12. The CDR3 spans 18 residues. From germline, CDR1 is LNHDA and CDR2 SQIVND (reference sequence). The CDR3 DNA is TGTGCCAGTAGTATAGACCCCCCCGGACTAGCGGGACGAGGTGAGCAGTTCTTC. Protein sequence: CASSIDPPGLAGRGEQFF.

The rearrangement uses TRBV7-8 and TRBJ2-7, with 9 bases identical to TRBD1. Germline V gene sequence: CDR1 SGHVS, CDR2 FQNEAQ. Trimming took 5 bases from V and 3 from J; bases not matched to a gene: 8. This CDR3 has 15 residues. The CDR3 reads CASSPRQGDYYEQYF. The CDR3 coding sequence is TGTGCCAGCAGCCCTCGACAGGGGGATTACTACGAGCAGTACTTC.

The chain recombines TRBV6-4 with TRBJ1-6; D remains ambiguous. This CDR3 contains 13 residues. V lost 3 bases to trimming and J lost 7 bases, with 7 bases between them. CDR1 and CDR2 (germline): MRHNA, SNTAGT. CDR3 nucleotides: TGTGCCAGCAGTGAGGGCACCAATTCACCCCTCCACTTT. As protein: CASSEGTNSPLHF.

This clone occurred a few times. V is TRBV6-2 or TRBV6-3 and J is TRBJ2-7; D is possibly TRBD1 (6 bases). The CDR3 loop spans 12 amino acids. Trimming removed 5 bases at V and 4 bases at J, with 9 bases between. CDR1 is MNHEY and CDR2 is SVGEGT in the germline V gene. The CDR3 coding sequence is TGTGCCAGCAGTCCCACAGGGTACGAGCAGTACGTC. Translation gives CASSPTGYEQYV.

The rearrangement uses TRBV2 and TRBJ1-5, with D uncertain. V shed 5 bases and J shed 2 bases, with 13 bases lying between them. This CDR3 spans 15 amino acids. In germline, CDR1 is SNHLY, CDR2 FYNNEI. The CDR3 DNA is TGTGCCAGCAGTCCCTCCACGTCGGGCAATCAGCCCCAGCATTTT. The encoded protein is CASSPSTSGNQPQHF.

The chain is built from TRBV28 and TRBJ1-5; D remains ambiguous. The CDR3 has 19 amino acids. Trimming removed 1 base at V and 2 bases at J, with 21 bases between. In germline, CDR1 is MDHEN, CDR2 SYDVKM. In DNA, the CDR3 is TGTGCCAGCAGTTTATTACCCAAAGGCGGGGTTTGGGGCAATCAGCCCCAGCATTTT. Translating gives CASSLLPKGGVWGNQPQHF.

This clone was seen only once. The genes are TRBV19 and TRBJ1-4; D possibly corresponds to TRBD1 (5 bases). This CDR3 spans 15 amino acids. In germline, CDR1 is LNHDA, CDR2 SQIVND (reference sequence). V was trimmed by 4 bases and J by 3 bases, leaving 12 bases between them. DNA for the CDR3: TGTGCCAGTAGTACCCCCAAGGGGTCTAATGAAAAACTGTTTTTT. It encodes CASSTPKGSNEKLFF. The full variable domain, completed using reference TRBV19 and TRBJ1-4, is DGGITQSPKYLFRKEGQNVTLSCEQNLNHDAMYWYRQDPGQGLRLIYYSQIVNDFQKGDIAEGYSVSREKKESFPLTVTSAQKNPTAFYLCASSTPKGSNEKLFFGSGTQLSVL.

This chain connects TRBV19 to TRBJ1-1; no reliable D call. Between the trimmed V and J ends, which lost 0 bases and 11 bases, there was a span of 16 bases. This CDR3 spans 14 amino acids. CDR1 and CDR2 from the germline V gene are LNHDA and SQIVND (reference sequence). The CDR3 DNA is TGTGCCAGTAGTATAGATGGATCCGGGTGGGTGGCTTTCTTT. Its protein is CASSIDGSGWVAFF.

This chain uses TRBV7-2 with TRBJ2-5; TRBD2 agrees at 8 bases. CDR1 and CDR2 from the germline V gene are SGHTA and FQGNSA. V shed 5 bases, J shed 5 bases, and the junction held 7 bases outside the gene matches. The CDR3 loop spans 14 amino acids. CDR3 sequence: CASSSGTRGETQYF. The CDR3 coding sequence is TGTGCCAGCAGCAGCGGGACTAGAGGGGAGACCCAGTACTTC. Supplemented by reference TRBV7-2 and TRBJ2-5, the full variable domain reads GAGVSQSPSNKVTEKGKDVELRCDPISGHTALYWYRQSLGQGLEFLIYFQGNSAPDKSGLPSDRFSAERTGGSVSTLTIQRTQQEDSAVYLCASSSGTRGETQYFGPGTRLLVL.

The CDR3 protein is CASSPAGQNYGYTF. DNA for the CDR3: TGTGCCAGTAGCCCCGCGGGACAGAACTATGGCTACACCTTC. The chain couples TRBV19 to TRBJ1-2; 7 nucleotides agree with TRBD1. The germline V gene has CDR1 LNHDA and CDR2 SQIVND (reference sequence). This CDR3 has 14 residues. Trimming removed 6 bases from V and 2 bases from J; junction bases left unmatched: 6.

The V gene is TRBV4-2, the J gene TRBJ1-4, with a weak D call TRBD1 (5 bases). Germline V gene lookup returns CDR1 LGHNA and CDR2 YNFKEQ. The CDR3 loop spans 12 amino acids. This CDR3 reads CACRATNEKLFF. The CDR3 bases are TGTGCGTGCAGGGCAACTAATGAAAAACTGTTTTTT.

This clone has just a few counts. The chain employs TRBV9 and TRBJ2-7, with TRBD2 identical over 13 bases. Germline assignment: CDR1 SGDLS and CDR2 YYNGEE. The ends lost 0 bases at V and 3 bases at J; junction bases unmatched: 3. CDR3 length equals 16 residues. The CDR3 nucleotides are TGTGCCAGCAGCGTAGCCCGGACTAGCGGGAGCTACGAGCAGTACTTC. Translation: CASSVARTSGSYEQYF.

The chain couples TRBV19 to TRBJ1-3; 11 nucleotides match TRBD1. This CDR3 has 15 residues. The trim removed 7 bases at V and 2 bases at J, leaving 4 bases unmatched. Germline lookup yields CDR1 LNHDA and CDR2 SQIVND (reference sequence). The CDR3 is CASTQDRGPGNTIYF. Here the CDR3 DNA reads TGTGCCAGTACCCAGGACAGGGGGCCTGGAAACACCATATATTTT.

The V call is TRBV4-3, the J call TRBJ2-1; 9 bases map to TRBD2. CDR1 is LGHNA and CDR2 is YSLEER in the germline V gene. Trimming removed 4 bases from V and 9 bases from J; junction bases left unmatched: 7. CDR3 size: 14 residues. The CDR3 sequence: CASSLAGGWGEQFF. The CDR3 DNA follows: TGCGCCAGCAGCCTGGCGGGAGGGTGGGGTGAGCAGTTCTTC.

The J gene is TRBJ1-2, the V gene TRBV5-1; 10 bases are shared with TRBD1. CDR1 SGHRS and CDR2 YFSETQ come from the germline V gene. V lost 4 bases to trimming and J lost 8 bases; unmatched junction nucleotides: 5. The CDR3 sequence is 13 residues long. As DNA, the CDR3 is TGCGCCAGCAGCCCCGGGACAGGGGAGGGCTACACCTTC. Residues: CASSPGTGEGYTF.

The chain uses TRBV5-4 and TRBJ2-7, with 9 positions matching TRBD2. Germline-derived CDR1 and CDR2 are SGHNT and YYREEE (reference sequence). The CDR3 runs 15 residues. With 10 bases clipped from V and 6 bases from J, the junction kept 17 bases outside the gene matches. The CDR3 region has the DNA TGTGCCGCAGGCCAAGGCGGGAGGGCCACCTCCGAGCAGTACTTC. It translates to CAAGQGGRATSEQYF.

The chain has TRBV2 and TRBJ2-2; TRBD2 matches at 14 bases. This CDR3 comprises 15 residues. V lost 7 bases, J lost 8 bases, and 6 bases stayed unmatched. Germline CDR1 reads SNHLY; CDR2 reads FYNNEI. The DNA of the CDR3 is TGTGCCAGCACCGGGACTAGCGGGAGCGCTGGGGAGCTGTTTTTT. Translating it yields CASTGTSGSAGELFF.

The chain carries TRBV5-4 and TRBJ2-5; D remains ambiguous. Trimming left V 0 bases short and J 5 bases short, with 14 bases between. Germline V gives CDR1 SGHNT, CDR2 YYREEE (reference sequence). This CDR3 is built from 15 residues. In nucleotides, the CDR3 is TGTGCCAGCAGCTTGGGAGCCCGATACGGGGAGACCCAGTACTTC. Residues: CASSLGARYGETQYF.

The chain employs TRBV19 and TRBJ2-7; TRBD1 matches at 10 bases. With V trimmed by 8 bases and J by 2 bases, 9 bases remained unmatched. CDR1 and CDR2 from the germline V gene are LNHDA and SQIVND (reference sequence). This CDR3 is built from 15 residues. The CDR3 sequence is CASVARGTGAYEQYF. The CDR3, as DNA: TGTGCCAGTGTTGCAAGGGGGACAGGGGCCTACGAGCAGTACTTC.

The V and J genes are TRBV5-1 and TRBJ2-7; tentatively, D is TRBD2 (6 bases). V gave up 5 bases and J gave up 3 bases, with 9 bases separating them. Germline V lookup: CDR1 SGHRS, CDR2 YFSETQ. CDR3 length: 12 residues. CDR3 bases: TGCGCCAGCAGGGGAGGATACTACGAGCAGTACTTC. Protein sequence: CASRGGYYEQYF.

The rearrangement joins TRBV30 to TRBJ2-7; no clear D gene. Trimming left V 2 bases short and J 0 bases short, with 11 bases between. Germline CDR1 is GTSNPN and CDR2 is SVGIG (reference sequence). The CDR3 consists of 14 residues. CDR3 in DNA: TGTGCCTGGAGTTTGGTCCCGAGCTCCTACGAGCAGTACTTC. Protein sequence: CAWSLVPSSYEQYF.

This chain connects TRBV2 to TRBJ2-5, with 9 nucleotides matching TRBD2. This CDR3 contains 16 residues. Losses at the gene ends were 6 bases for V and 5 bases for J; bases not matched to a gene: 13. The germline CDR1 and CDR2 sequences are SNHLY and FYNNEI. CDR3 sequence reads: CASRWGGRARGETQYF. As DNA, the CDR3 is TGTGCCAGCAGGTGGGGCGGGAGGGCCCGTGGGGAGACCCAGTACTTC.

This clone occurred once. V usage is TRBV11-3 and J usage is TRBJ2-2; 9 bases fit TRBD2. Germline values: CDR1 SGHNT, CDR2 YENEEA. The CDR3 loop spans 16 amino acids. V was pared by 7 bases and J by 5 bases, with 11 bases of the junction left unmatched. The CDR3, as DNA: TGTGCCAGCACCCCCTTTAGCGGGAGCGGGACCGGGGAGCTGTTTTTT. Protein sequence: CASTPFSGSGTGELFF.

The gene calls are TRBV5-8 and TRBJ2-1; 8 bases align to TRBD2. The CDR3 runs 14 residues. Germline values: CDR1 SGHTS, CDR2 YDEGEE. The V gene end was trimmed by 2 bases and the J gene end by 8 bases; junction bases not matched to a gene: 6. The CDR3 DNA reads as TGTGCCAGCAGCTTTAAGCGGGAGTTCGATGAGCAGTTCTTC. This sequence encodes CASSFKREFDEQFF.